This T cell receptor (beta chain) was retrieved from a study of blood T cell repertoires in COVID-19. As for the study in general: The United States, Italy and Spain supplied acute and convalescent COVID-19 samples.

The germline V gene encodes CDR1 LNHNV and CDR2 YYDKDF (reference sequence). The junction had 8 bases not matched to a gene; V was cut back by 2 bases and J by 3 bases. CDR3 size: 16 residues. Profiled with immunoSEQ multiplex PCR; TCRdb holds only in-frame clones, not every one. In the table there are 250,000 to 350,000 clones, almost 90% of which are singletons. The TCR originated in a woman aged 30 to 39 with COVID-19, enrolled during active disease. The specimen sequenced was peripheral blood. V is TRBV15 and J is TRBJ2-7, with 9 nucleotides matching TRBD1. The CDR3 spells CATSRSRDRDLYEQYF. DNA of the CDR3: TGTGCCACCAGCAGATCCAGGGACAGGGATCTCTACGAGCAGTACTTC.